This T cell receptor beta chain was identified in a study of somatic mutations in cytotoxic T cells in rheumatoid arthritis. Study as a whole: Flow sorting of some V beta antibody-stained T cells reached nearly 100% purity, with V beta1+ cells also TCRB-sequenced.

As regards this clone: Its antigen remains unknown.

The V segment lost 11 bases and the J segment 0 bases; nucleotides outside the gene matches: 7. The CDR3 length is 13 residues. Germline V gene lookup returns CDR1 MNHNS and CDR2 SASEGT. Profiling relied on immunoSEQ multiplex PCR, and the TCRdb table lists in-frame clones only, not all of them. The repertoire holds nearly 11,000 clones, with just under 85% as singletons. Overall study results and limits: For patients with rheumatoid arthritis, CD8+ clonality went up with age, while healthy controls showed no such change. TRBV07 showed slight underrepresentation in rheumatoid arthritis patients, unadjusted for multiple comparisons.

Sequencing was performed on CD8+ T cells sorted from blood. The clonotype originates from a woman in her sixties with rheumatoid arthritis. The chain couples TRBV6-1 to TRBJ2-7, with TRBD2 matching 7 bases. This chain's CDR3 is CAGGGGPSYEQYF. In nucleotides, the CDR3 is TGTGCCGGGGGGGGAGGGCCCTCCTACGAGCAGTACTTC.